This T cell receptor (beta chain) was obtained from a study of T cell responses to AZD1222 COVID-19 vaccine. Findings of the study overall: As reported, nearly half of all spike-specific TCRs target variant regions that are unmutated.

Sequenced by immunoSEQ multiplex PCR; TCRdb stores in-frame clones only, minus some. The table has 150,000 to 200,000 clones, approximately 90% seen once. This CDR3 contains 15 residues. V lost 5 bases, J lost 5 bases, and 18 bases lay in between. Germline loops: CDR1 LNHDA, CDR2 SQIVND (reference sequence). This clone was seen just once. The target antigen is unknown. The sequencing here drew on peripheral blood, taken on day 0 of AZD1222 vaccination. The chain links TRBV19 to TRBJ2-5; D possibly matches TRBD1 or TRBD2 (5 bases each). The receptor's source is an adult in good health. CDR3 protein: CASSPQRAEGETQYF. CDR3 sequence (DNA): TGTGCCAGTAGTCCGCAGAGGGCCGAGGGGGAGACCCAGTACTTC.